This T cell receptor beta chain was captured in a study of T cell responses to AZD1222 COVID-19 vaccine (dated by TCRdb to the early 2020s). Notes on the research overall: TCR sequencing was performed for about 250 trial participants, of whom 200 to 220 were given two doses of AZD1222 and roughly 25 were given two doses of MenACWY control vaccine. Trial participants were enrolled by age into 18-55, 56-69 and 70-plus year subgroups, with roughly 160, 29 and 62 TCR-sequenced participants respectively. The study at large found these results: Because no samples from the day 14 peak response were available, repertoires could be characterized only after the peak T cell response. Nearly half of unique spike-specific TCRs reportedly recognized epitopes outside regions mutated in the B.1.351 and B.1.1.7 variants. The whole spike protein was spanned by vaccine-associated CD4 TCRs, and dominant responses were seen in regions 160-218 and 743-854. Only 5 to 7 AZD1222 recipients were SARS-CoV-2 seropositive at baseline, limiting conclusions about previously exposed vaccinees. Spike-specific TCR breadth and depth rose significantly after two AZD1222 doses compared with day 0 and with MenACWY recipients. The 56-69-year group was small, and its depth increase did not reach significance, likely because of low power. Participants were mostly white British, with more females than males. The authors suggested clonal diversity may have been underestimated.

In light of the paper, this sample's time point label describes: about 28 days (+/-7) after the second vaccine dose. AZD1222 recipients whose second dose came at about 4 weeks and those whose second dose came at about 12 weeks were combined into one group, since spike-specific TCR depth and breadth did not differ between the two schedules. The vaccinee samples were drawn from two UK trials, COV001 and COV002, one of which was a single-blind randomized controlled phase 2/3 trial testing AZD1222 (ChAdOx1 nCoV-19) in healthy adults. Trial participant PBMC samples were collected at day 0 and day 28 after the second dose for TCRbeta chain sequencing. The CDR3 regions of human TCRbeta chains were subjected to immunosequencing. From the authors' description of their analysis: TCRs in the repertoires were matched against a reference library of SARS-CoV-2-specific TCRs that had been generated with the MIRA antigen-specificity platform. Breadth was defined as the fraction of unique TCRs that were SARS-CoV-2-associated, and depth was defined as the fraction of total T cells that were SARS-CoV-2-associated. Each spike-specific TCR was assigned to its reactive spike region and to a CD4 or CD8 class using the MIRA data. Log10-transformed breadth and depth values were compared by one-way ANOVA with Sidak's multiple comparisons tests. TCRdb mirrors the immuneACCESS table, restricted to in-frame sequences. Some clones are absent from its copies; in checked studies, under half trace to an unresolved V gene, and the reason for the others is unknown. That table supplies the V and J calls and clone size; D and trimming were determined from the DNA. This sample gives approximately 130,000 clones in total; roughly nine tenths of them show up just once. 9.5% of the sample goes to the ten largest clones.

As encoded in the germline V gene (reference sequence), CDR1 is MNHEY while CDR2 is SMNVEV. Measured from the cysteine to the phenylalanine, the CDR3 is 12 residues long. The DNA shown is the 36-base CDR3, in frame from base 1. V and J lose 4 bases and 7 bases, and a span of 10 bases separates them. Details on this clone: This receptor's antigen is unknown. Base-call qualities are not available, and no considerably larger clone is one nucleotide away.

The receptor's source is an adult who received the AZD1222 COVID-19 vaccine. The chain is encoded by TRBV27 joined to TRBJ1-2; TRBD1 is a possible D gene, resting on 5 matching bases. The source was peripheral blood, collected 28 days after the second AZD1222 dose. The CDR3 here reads CASSSLGGGYTF. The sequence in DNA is TGTGCCAGCAGTTCCCTTGGGGGTGGCTACACCTTC.